A single sample is the source of the 14 T cell receptor beta chains below, sequenced in a study of technical replicates of blood from several donors. Assay: immunoSEQ multiplex PCR; the TCRdb copy retains only in-frame clones and omits some. This table has 70,000 to 85,000 clones, more than 90% appearing once. Sequencing input: T cells isolated from PBMCs. The receptors originated from a human donor in good health.

The chain is built from TRBV30 and TRBJ2-3; TRBD2 matches at 8 bases. The CDR3 totals 15 residues. Germline trimming cut 1 base from V and 0 bases from J; bases unmatched to any gene: 3. Germline V lookup: CDR1 GTSNPN, CDR2 SVGIG (reference sequence). CDR3 bases: TGTGCCTGGAGTGGGGCGGGGGGAAGCACAGATACGCAGTATTTT. This sequence encodes CAWSGAGGSTDTQYF. Supplemented by reference TRBV30 and TRBJ2-3, the full variable domain reads SQTIHQWPATLVQPVGSPLSLECTVEGTSNPNLYWYRQAAGRGLQLLFYSVGIGQISSEVPQNLSASRPQDRQFILSSKKLLLSDSGFYLCAWSGAGGSTDTQYFGPGTRLTVL.

The V call is TRBV20-1, the J call TRBJ1-2, with no clear D. Per the germline V gene, CDR1 is DFQATT and CDR2 is SNEGSKA (reference sequence). The V and J ends lost 1 base and 8 bases respectively, with 8 bases between them. This CDR3 is built from 11 residues. This CDR3 reads CSARAPGGYTF. The CDR3 bases are TGCAGTGCTAGAGCTCCGGGAGGCTACACCTTC.

This chain joins TRBV29-1 and TRBJ1-2, with TRBD1 identical over 9 bases. The trim removed 6 bases at V and 6 bases at J, leaving 11 bases unmatched. The germline V gene has CDR1 SQVTM and CDR2 ANQGSEA. There are 14 residues in the CDR3. The CDR3 region is CSVGAWTGANGYTF. DNA for the CDR3: TGCAGCGTGGGGGCCTGGACAGGGGCCAATGGCTACACCTTC.

The rearrangement joins TRBV30 to TRBJ2-1; 10 bases line up with TRBD2. The length of the CDR3 is 12 residues. V was pared by 6 bases and J by 7 bases, with 3 bases of the junction left unmatched. Germline V CDR1 and CDR2: GTSNPN, SVGIG (reference sequence). CDR3 loop: CACSGRTNEQFF. DNA for the CDR3: TGTGCCTGTAGCGGGAGGACAAATGAGCAGTTCTTC.

V and J are TRBV7-2 and TRBJ1-1; 9 bases are shared with TRBD1. This CDR3 is built from 13 residues. The junction had 5 bases not matched to a gene; V was cut back by 4 bases and J by 8 bases. Germline V gives CDR1 SGHTA, CDR2 FQGNSA. The CDR3 is CASSSHGTGEAFF. CDR3 DNA sequence: TGTGCCAGCAGCTCCCATGGGACAGGGGAAGCTTTCTTT.

The V and J genes are TRBV11-2 and TRBJ2-1; D is uncertain. This CDR3 comprises 12 residues. Trimming removed 4 bases at V and 8 bases at J, with 9 bases between. Germline loops: CDR1 SGHAT, CDR2 FQNNGV. The CDR3 reads CASSSPVYEQFF. CDR3 DNA: TGTGCCAGCAGCTCTCCAGTCTATGAGCAGTTCTTC.

The chain recombines TRBV28 with TRBJ2-7; TRBD1 might be the D (6 bases). Germline V gene data show CDR1 as MDHEN and CDR2 as SYDVKM. The CDR3 loop spans 12 amino acids. Between the trimmed V and J ends, which lost 8 bases and 3 bases, there was a span of 11 bases. The CDR3 loop reads CASRDTYYEQYF. CDR3 nucleotides: TGTGCCAGCCGGGACACCTACTACGAGCAGTACTTC.

CDR3 nucleotide sequence: TGTGCCTGGAGTGACATCCCCGCTGGCACCATATATTTT. Its translation: CAWSDIPAGTIYF. This chain links TRBV30 with TRBJ1-3; no reliable D call. Germline V gives CDR1 GTSNPN, CDR2 SVGIG (reference sequence). This CDR3 is built from 13 residues. V dropped 1 base and J dropped 9 bases, with 13 bases sitting between them.

The CDR3, as DNA: TGCGCCAGCAGCTTGAGCGCAGACCTCCGCGAGCAGTACTTC. Residues: CASSLSADLREQYF. This chain joins TRBV5-1 and TRBJ2-7, with D uncertain. The CDR3 contains 14 residues. Germline lookup yields CDR1 SGHRS and CDR2 YFSETQ. Deletions cut 1 base from V and 6 bases from J, with 14 bases between.

The V and J genes are TRBV2 and TRBJ1-1; tentatively, D is TRBD1 (5 bases). The germline V gene has CDR1 SNHLY and CDR2 FYNNEI. This CDR3 is built from 14 residues. With 7 bases removed from V and 1 base from J, the gap between germline ends came to 13 bases. The CDR3 nucleotides are TGTGCCAGCAATCCAGGGCCGGGGAACACTGAAGCTTTCTTT. Protein: CASNPGPGNTEAFF.

The chain is built from TRBV19 and TRBJ2-1; D gene unclear. The germline V and J ends were trimmed by 3 bases and 8 bases, with 5 bases remaining between them. The CDR3 length is 11 residues. Germline loops: CDR1 LNHDA, CDR2 SQIVND (reference sequence). The CDR3 reads CASSMEHEQFF. For the CDR3, the DNA is TGTGCCAGTAGTATGGAGCATGAGCAGTTCTTC.

The gene calls are TRBV14 and TRBJ2-7, with D perhaps TRBD2 (6 bases). The germline V gene encodes CDR1 SGHDN and CDR2 FVKESK. V lost 0 bases, J lost 4 bases, and 13 bases lay in between. This CDR3 is built from 15 residues. The CDR3 here is CASSQDSRDWYEQYF. The CDR3, as DNA: TGTGCCAGCAGCCAAGATTCCAGGGACTGGTACGAGCAGTACTTC.

The rearrangement uses TRBV7-2 and TRBJ2-7; 9 bases agree with TRBD1. Germline CDR1 is SGHTA and CDR2 is FQGNSA. The CDR3 spans 16 residues. J lost 3 bases, V lost 1 base, and 7 bases had no gene match. The CDR3 loop is CASSLGSPGQGYEQYF. In DNA, the CDR3 is TGTGCCAGCAGCTTAGGTTCCCCGGGACAGGGCTACGAGCAGTACTTC.

V gene TRBV9 combines with J gene TRBJ1-2; TRBD1 aligns across 7 bases. With 3 bases clipped from V and 2 bases from J, the junction kept 7 bases outside the gene matches. The CDR3 contains 15 residues. Germline CDR1 SGDLS, CDR2 YYNGEE. The CDR3 loop reads CASSAPTGSNYGYTF. The CDR3 nucleotides are TGTGCCAGCAGCGCCCCGACAGGGTCGAACTATGGCTACACCTTC.